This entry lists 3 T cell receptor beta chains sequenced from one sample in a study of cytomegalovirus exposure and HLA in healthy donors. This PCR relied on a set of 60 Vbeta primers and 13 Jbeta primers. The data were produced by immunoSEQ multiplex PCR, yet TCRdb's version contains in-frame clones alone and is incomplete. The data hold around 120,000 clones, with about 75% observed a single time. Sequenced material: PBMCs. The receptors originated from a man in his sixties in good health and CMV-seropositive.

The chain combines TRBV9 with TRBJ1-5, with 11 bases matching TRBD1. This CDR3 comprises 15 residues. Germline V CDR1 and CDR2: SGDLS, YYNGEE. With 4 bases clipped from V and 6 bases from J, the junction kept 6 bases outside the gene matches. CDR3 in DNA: TGTGCCAGCAGCCCTGGACAGGGGGCGGCTCAGCCCCAGCATTTT. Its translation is CASSPGQGAAQPQHF. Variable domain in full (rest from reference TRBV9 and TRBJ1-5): DSGVTQTPKHLITATGQRVTLRCSPRSGDLSVYWYQQSLDQGLQFLIQYYNGEERAKGNILERFSAQQFPDLHSELNLSSLELGDSALYFCASSPGQGAAQPQHFGDGTRLSIL.

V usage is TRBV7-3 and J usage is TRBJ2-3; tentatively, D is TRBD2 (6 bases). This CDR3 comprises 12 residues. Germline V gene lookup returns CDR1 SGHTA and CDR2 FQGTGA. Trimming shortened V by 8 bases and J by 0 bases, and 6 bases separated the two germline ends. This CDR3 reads CASGTSTDTQYF. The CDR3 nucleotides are TGTGCCAGCGGGACTAGCACAGATACGCAGTATTTT.

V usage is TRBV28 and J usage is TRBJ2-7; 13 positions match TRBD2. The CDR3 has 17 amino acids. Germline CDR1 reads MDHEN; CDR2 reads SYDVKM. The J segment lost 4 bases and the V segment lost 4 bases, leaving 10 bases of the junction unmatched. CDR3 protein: CASSSVLLAGGLYEQYF. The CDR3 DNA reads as TGTGCCAGCAGTTCTGTGTTACTAGCGGGAGGGCTGTACGAGCAGTACTTC.